These T cell receptor beta chains were read from a single sample in a study of blood T cells in healthy people across ages. MiXCR, applied by TCRdb to the 5' RACE reads, yields one record per CDR3 protein. The repertoire holds about 800,000 distinct CDR3 sequences, with roughly 60% as singletons. Sequenced material: blood. These TCRs come from a man between 25 and 39 years old in good health. The CDR3 runs from the conserved cysteine through the conserved F or W. Each record gives: clone size, V gene, D gene, J gene, CDR3 DNA, CDR3 protein. A D gene is named only where the DNA matches it firmly. Size values are once, few and many counts, or a class for expanded clones, and some rows have none.

abundance: -; v_gene: TRBV20-1; d_gene: -; j_gene: TRBJ1-6; CDR3nt: TGCAGTGTTTCCACAGGGAGAGATTCACCCCTCCACTTT; CDR3aa: CSVSTGRDSPLHF
abundance: once; v_gene: TRBV5-1; d_gene: -; j_gene: TRBJ1-1; CDR3nt: TGCGCCAGCAGCTTGGCTTCAGCCACTGAAGCTTTCTTT; CDR3aa: CASSLASATEAFF
abundance: -; v_gene: TRBV14; d_gene: -; j_gene: TRBJ2-7; CDR3nt: TGTGCCAGCAGCCTGTCCAGCTACCCCTCCTACGAGCAGTACTTC; CDR3aa: CASSLSSYPSYEQYF
abundance: -; v_gene: TRBV3-1; d_gene: -; j_gene: TRBJ1-2; CDR3nt: TGTGCCAGCAGCCTAGGACTAGCGGGCCATGGCTACACCTTC; CDR3aa: CASSLGLAGHGYTF
abundance: few; v_gene: TRBV7-2; d_gene: TRBD2; j_gene: TRBJ2-5; CDR3nt: TGTGCCAGCAGCGGCCGGACTAGCGGGGAAGAGACCCAGTACTTC; CDR3aa: CASSGRTSGEETQYF
abundance: -; v_gene: TRBV12-3/TRBV12-4; d_gene: -; j_gene: TRBJ1-5; CDR3nt: TGTGCCAGCAGTTTAGCAGCACAAAGGGGCAATCAGCCCCAGCATTTT; CDR3aa: CASSLAAQRGNQPQHF
abundance: few; v_gene: TRBV7-9; d_gene: -; j_gene: TRBJ1-2; CDR3nt: TGTGCCAGCAGCTTATCGGCGGCAAACTATGGCTACACCTTC; CDR3aa: CASSLSAANYGYTF
abundance: few; v_gene: TRBV9; d_gene: -; j_gene: TRBJ2-5; CDR3nt: TGTGCCAGCAGCGTAGAGGGACCCAATGAGCAGTACTTC; CDR3aa: CASSVEGPNEQYF
abundance: -; v_gene: TRBV29-1; d_gene: TRBD2; j_gene: TRBJ2-5; CDR3nt: TGCAGCGTTGTACCCGGGACTATGGGTAGTGAGACCCAGTACTTC; CDR3aa: CSVVPGTMGSETQYF
abundance: -; v_gene: TRBV7-2; d_gene: -; j_gene: TRBJ1-2; CDR3nt: TGTGCCAGCAGCAGACTCGGACAGTCCTATGGCTACACCTTC; CDR3aa: CASSRLGQSYGYTF
abundance: few; v_gene: TRBV10-3; d_gene: -; j_gene: TRBJ2-5; CDR3nt: TGTGCCATCAGTGAGTCTAAGACCCAGTACTTC; CDR3aa: CAISESKTQYF
abundance: -; v_gene: TRBV6-1; d_gene: -; j_gene: TRBJ1-1; CDR3nt: TGTGCCAGCAGCACCGGGAACACTGAAGCTTTCTTT; CDR3aa: CASSTGNTEAFF
abundance: -; v_gene: TRBV27; d_gene: -; j_gene: TRBJ1-2; CDR3nt: TGTGCCAGCAGTCCGTCTGGTCGAGGGAACTATGGCTACACCTTC; CDR3aa: CASSPSGRGNYGYTF
abundance: once; v_gene: TRBV20-1; d_gene: TRBD2; j_gene: TRBJ2-1; CDR3nt: TGCAGTGCTAGAAATAGCGGGGGTAGCTCCTACAATGAGCAGTTCTTC; CDR3aa: CSARNSGGSSYNEQFF
abundance: -; v_gene: TRBV29-1; d_gene: -; j_gene: TRBJ2-5; CDR3nt: TGCAGCGTTGTGGTCAATGAGCAGTACTTC; CDR3aa: CSVVVNEQYF
abundance: few; v_gene: TRBV18; d_gene: -; j_gene: TRBJ1-5; CDR3nt: TGTGCCAGCTCACCAGGGGACAGCAATCAGCCCCAGCATTTT; CDR3aa: CASSPGDSNQPQHF
abundance: -; v_gene: TRBV12-3/TRBV12-4; d_gene: -; j_gene: TRBJ1-2; CDR3nt: TGTGCCAGCAGTACGAACAATTTTCGGGGCTACACCTTC; CDR3aa: CASSTNNFRGYTF
abundance: -; v_gene: TRBV7-2; d_gene: TRBD1; j_gene: TRBJ1-4; CDR3nt: TGTGCCAGCAAGGGGGCGGCTAATGAAAAACTGTTTTTT; CDR3aa: CASKGAANEKLFF
abundance: -; v_gene: TRBV5-4; d_gene: TRBD2; j_gene: TRBJ2-7; CDR3nt: TGTGCCAGCAGCTTGGATCCTAGCGGGGGTTACGAGCAGTACTTC; CDR3aa: CASSLDPSGGYEQYF
abundance: -; v_gene: TRBV20-1; d_gene: TRBD1; j_gene: TRBJ1-1; CDR3nt: TGCAGTGCCCGGACAGGGGAAGTCGGTGAAGCTTTCTTT; CDR3aa: CSARTGEVGEAFF
abundance: -; v_gene: TRBV11-2; d_gene: -; j_gene: TRBJ2-7; CDR3nt: TGTGCCAGCAGCACCGGCAGGGGTAGCTACGAGCAGTACTTC; CDR3aa: CASSTGRGSYEQYF
abundance: -; v_gene: TRBV20-1; d_gene: -; j_gene: TRBJ1-6; CDR3nt: TGCAGTGCTAGGGAATCGGGGGATTCACCCCTCCACTTT; CDR3aa: CSARESGDSPLHF
abundance: -; v_gene: TRBV2; d_gene: -; j_gene: TRBJ2-7; CDR3nt: TGTGCCATGACACCTGGGAGGTGGTCCTACGAGCAGTACTTC; CDR3aa: CAMTPGRWSYEQYF
abundance: few; v_gene: TRBV28; d_gene: -; j_gene: TRBJ1-2; CDR3nt: TGTGCCAGCAACACGAACAGACTCTATGGCTACACCTTC; CDR3aa: CASNTNRLYGYTF
abundance: -; v_gene: TRBV6-1; d_gene: -; j_gene: TRBJ2-5; CDR3nt: TGTGCCAGCAGCGGGGGGACAGGTTCGGGACAGACCCAGTACTTC; CDR3aa: CASSGGTGSGQTQYF
abundance: once; v_gene: TRBV12-3/TRBV12-4; d_gene: TRBD1; j_gene: TRBJ1-1; CDR3nt: TGTGCCAGTATACAGGGGCTGAACACTGAAGCTTTCTTT; CDR3aa: CASIQGLNTEAFF
abundance: few; v_gene: TRBV4-1; d_gene: -; j_gene: TRBJ2-7; CDR3nt: TGCGCCAGCAGCCCGGGGGATACTAGTAAGCAGTACTTC; CDR3aa: CASSPGDTSKQYF
abundance: -; v_gene: TRBV15; d_gene: -; j_gene: TRBJ2-3; CDR3nt: TGTGCCACCAGCAGAGGACAGGATAGTGAAGATACGCAGTATTTT; CDR3aa: CATSRGQDSEDTQYF
abundance: -; v_gene: TRBV6-5; d_gene: -; j_gene: TRBJ2-1; CDR3nt: TGTGCCAGCAGTTACCGTACGGGGAGCTCCTACAATGAGCAGTTCTTC; CDR3aa: CASSYRTGSSYNEQFF
abundance: few; v_gene: TRBV12-3/TRBV12-4; d_gene: TRBD2; j_gene: TRBJ2-5; CDR3nt: TGTGCCAGCAGCCGACTAGCGGGAGTTCGAGTTGGGACCCAGTACTTC; CDR3aa: CASSRLAGVRVGTQYF
abundance: -; v_gene: TRBV5-4; d_gene: TRBD2; j_gene: TRBJ2-7; CDR3nt: TGTGCCAGCAGCGTGGATGGGACTAGCAGCGAGCAGTACTTC; CDR3aa: CASSVDGTSSEQYF
abundance: few; v_gene: TRBV7-2; d_gene: -; j_gene: TRBJ2-1; CDR3nt: TGTGCCAGCAACCCCTACGGTTTCAGCGGCCATGAGCAGTTCTTC; CDR3aa: CASNPYGFSGHEQFF
abundance: -; v_gene: TRBV11-1; d_gene: -; j_gene: TRBJ1-1; CDR3nt: TGTGCCAGCAGCTTAAGGGGGGCTTTGAACACTGAAGCTTTCTTT; CDR3aa: CASSLRGALNTEAFF
abundance: -; v_gene: TRBV12-3/TRBV12-4; d_gene: -; j_gene: TRBJ2-3; CDR3nt: TGTGCCAGCAGGCAGGGGACCCGGGGTAATACGCAGTATTTT; CDR3aa: CASRQGTRGNTQYF
abundance: -; v_gene: TRBV7-2; d_gene: -; j_gene: TRBJ1-6; CDR3nt: TGTGCCAGCAGCTTAAGGGCCAGGGCTAATTCACCCCTCCACTTT; CDR3aa: CASSLRARANSPLHF
abundance: -; v_gene: TRBV12-3/TRBV12-4; d_gene: -; j_gene: TRBJ2-1; CDR3nt: TGTGCCAGCAGTTCCTGGGACGGGACCGGTGAGCAGTTCTTC; CDR3aa: CASSSWDGTGEQFF
abundance: few; v_gene: TRBV3-1; d_gene: TRBD2; j_gene: TRBJ2-4; CDR3nt: TGTGCCAGCAGCCAAGATAGAATAGCGGGAGGGCGGGTATCCAAAAACATTCAGTACTTC; CDR3aa: CASSQDRIAGGRVSKNIQYF
abundance: -; v_gene: TRBV7-9; d_gene: TRBD2; j_gene: TRBJ2-3; CDR3nt: TGTGCCAGCAGCTTACCTAGCGGGTTGGATACGCAGTATTTT; CDR3aa: CASSLPSGLDTQYF
abundance: many; v_gene: TRBV10-3; d_gene: TRBD2; j_gene: TRBJ2-1; CDR3nt: TGTGCCATCCGGGGGGGGCTCGGAACAACCTCCTACAATGAGCAGTTCTTC; CDR3aa: CAIRGGLGTTSYNEQFF
abundance: -; v_gene: TRBV30; d_gene: -; j_gene: TRBJ2-7; CDR3nt: TGTGCCTGGAGTCATGGCCTCTACGAGCAGTACTTC; CDR3aa: CAWSHGLYEQYF
abundance: -; v_gene: TRBV7-3; d_gene: -; j_gene: TRBJ2-1; CDR3nt: TGTACCAGCAGCTCCCTCGGCCGGGGTGACTACAATGAGCAGTTCTTC; CDR3aa: CTSSSLGRGDYNEQFF